This TCR beta chain was identified in a study of regulatory T cells in long-lasting Graves disease. Libraries of TCR beta came from iRepertoire HTBI primers plus Arm-PCR of CDR3 regions. TCRdb independently ran MiXCR on the multiplex PCR reads; one entry per CDR3 protein. The repertoire holds more than 650,000 distinct CDR3 sequences, with around 30% as singletons. The CDR3 consists of 14 residues. Trimming removed 3 bases from V and 4 bases from J; junction bases left unmatched: 5. The V gene's germline CDR1 is DFQATT and CDR2 SNEGSKA (reference sequence). This clonotype was counted between two and nine times. Specified time point: persistent/refractory GD, antithyroid drugs over 5 years with positive TRAb. After RNA was extracted from PBMCs, the TCR library was made from it.

This sequence was found in a female donor with Graves disease. The genes are TRBV20-1 and TRBJ1-5, with TRBD1 matching over 8 bases. The sample here was peripheral blood mononuclear cells (PBMCs), taken when the disease was refractory, from a patient treated with antithyroid drugs. CDR3 nucleotide sequence: TGCAGTGCTAGCGCGACAGGGGCGAATCAGCCCCAGCATTTT. This encodes CSASATGANQPQHF.